This TCR beta chain originates from a study of cytomegalovirus exposure and HLA in healthy donors. Regarding the study as a whole: Reported performance of the classifier showed diagnosis of cytomegalovirus status with high specificity and sensitivity.

About this clone: Its target is unknown.

The primer mix had 60 Vbeta and 13 Jbeta primers. Here immunoSEQ multiplex PCR was the method, and the copy in TCRdb shows in-frame clones only, minus some. The repertoire holds around 150,000 clones, with about 86% as singletons. The sample comprised PBMCs. This receptor was obtained from a woman aged 25 to 39 in good health and CMV-seronegative.

CDR3 sequence (DNA): TGCGCCAGCAGCTTGGGTACAGGGGGTTATAGCAATCAGCCCCAGCATTTT. Protein product: CASSLGTGGYSNQPQHF. The chain carries TRBV5-1 and TRBJ1-5, with 8 bases identical to TRBD1. V lost 0 bases and J lost 0; bases outside the gene matches: 5. CDR1 SGHRS and CDR2 YFSETQ come from the germline V gene. CDR3 length equals 17 residues.